This TCR beta chain was retrieved from a study of T-cell reconstitution after alpha-beta-depleted transplantation in children. Regarding the study as a whole: Several hundred rapidly expanded clones from non-depleted graft cells reportedly supplied alpha-beta T cells about two months post-transplant. From newly produced T cells came most of the T-cell counts and diversity one year after transplant.

Preparing the TCRbeta library involved the use of unique molecular identifiers. From the PCR reads, TCRdb called clonotypes with MiXCR, one entry per CDR3 protein. The sample carries more than 200,000 distinct CDR3 sequences, 20% to 30% recorded once. Details on this clonotype: Its antigen is as yet unknown.

V was trimmed by 7 bases and J by 0 bases, leaving 10 bases between them. The germline CDR1 and CDR2 sequences are SQVTM and ANQGSEA. The CDR3 totals 12 residues. The sequencing here drew on PBMCs, taken before TCRalphabeta/CD19-depleted stem cell transplant. The gene calls are TRBV29-1 and TRBJ2-7; D perhaps matches TRBD1 (6 bases). The receptor's source is a girl aged 2-10 years with Fanconi anemia, due to receive a stem cell transplant. The CDR3 sequence: CSAGHISYEQYF. The CDR3 DNA sequence: TGCAGCGCGGGACATATCTCCTACGAGCAGTACTTC.